These T cell receptor beta chains were read from a single sample in a study of T cell responses to AZD1222 COVID-19 vaccine. Using immunoSEQ multiplex PCR, the repertoire was profiled, and TCRdb retains in-frame clones only, with some absent. The profile shows about 120,000 clones, under 85% of them singletons. This material consisted of peripheral blood, taken on day 0 of AZD1222 vaccination. Receptors were obtained from an adult in good health. Each CDR3 is given with its conserved first and last residue. D genes are given only for firm matches. Clone size is not always given. Where it is, it says once, few, many or a class for expanded clones.

len,v_gene,d_gene,abundance,j_gene,CDR3nt,CDR3aa
15,TRBV7-2,-,-,TRBJ1-3,TGTGCCAGCAGCTTAGTTGGACAGCGTGGAAACACCATATATTTT,CASSLVGQRGNTIYF
18,TRBV27,TRBD1,-,TRBJ1-5,TGTGCCAGCGGGAGGAACAGGGGAGAGGCTTTTGGCAATCAGCCCCAGCATTTT,CASGRNRGEAFGNQPQHF
16,TRBV5-6,TRBD1,-,TRBJ2-7,TGTGCCAGCAGCTCGCACTACCGACAGGGTCCCTACGAGCAGTACTTC,CASSSHYRQGPYEQYF
13,TRBV28,TRBD1,-,TRBJ2-7,TGTGCCAGCAGGACAGGGAGCTCCTACGAGCAGTACTTC,CASRTGSSYEQYF
14,TRBV5-6,TRBD1,-,TRBJ1-5,TGTGCCAGCAGCATGGACAGGGACGATCAGCCCCAGCATTTT,CASSMDRDDQPQHF
13,TRBV21-1,-,few,TRBJ1-4,TGTGCCAGCAGCTGTACGGAGAGCGAATGGGTGTTTTTT,CASSCTESEWVFF
15,TRBV7-9,TRBD1,-,TRBJ1-1,TGTGCCAGCAGCTCCTACGGACAGGGAAGGAGAGGGGCTTTCTTT,CASSSYGQGRRGAFF
17,TRBV4-1,-,-,TRBJ1-1,TGCGCCAGCAGCCAAGATCGGATCGGGAGCCCGAACACTGAAGCTTTCTTT,CASSQDRIGSPNTEAFF
12,TRBV2,-,-,TRBJ2-2,TGTGCCAGCATTCGAGAAGCCGGGGAGCTGTTTTTT,CASIREAGELFF
16,TRBV19,-,-,TRBJ1-3,TGTGCCAGTAGTATAGACCTCCGGGACGGCAGAAACACCATATATTTT,CASSIDLRDGRNTIYF
12,TRBV2,TRBD1,-,TRBJ2-7,TGTGCCAGCAGGGGACAGGGGAACGAGCAGTACTTC,CASRGQGNEQYF
13,TRBV2,-,once,TRBJ2-1,TGTGCCGGTTCCGGGTCCCGGTCCAATGAGCAGTTCTTC,CAGSGSRSNEQFF
16,TRBV28,TRBD1,-,TRBJ2-7,TGTGCCAGCAGTTTACTACCGGGACAGGGTAATTACGAGCAGTACTTC,CASSLLPGQGNYEQYF
20,TRBV19,TRBD2,-,TRBJ2-1,TGTGCCAGTAGCGATCCTCGGGTAGCGGGGGGGCGTAGCTCCTACAATGAGCAGTTCTTC,CASSDPRVAGGRSSYNEQFF
16,TRBV3-1/TRBV3-2,TRBD2,few,TRBJ2-1,TGTGCCAGCAGCCAAGCGGGGGGAAGCTCCTACAATGAGCAGTTCTTC,CASSQAGGSSYNEQFF
12,TRBV18,-,-,TRBJ2-7,TGTGCCAGCTCACGGCTTCGGGACGAGCAGTACTTC,CASSRLRDEQYF
13,TRBV2,TRBD1,-,TRBJ2-7,TGTGCCAGCAGTGAGACAGGGATGAACGAGCAGTACTTC,CASSETGMNEQYF
14,TRBV18,-,-,TRBJ2-7,TGTGCCAGCTCTACACCCGGGGCGGCCTACGAGCAGTACTTC,CASSTPGAAYEQYF
14,TRBV2,-,-,TRBJ1-6,TGTGCCAGCAGTGAGGGCAGGGACCCATCACCCCTCCACTTT,CASSEGRDPSPLHF
15,TRBV5-4,TRBD2,once,TRBJ2-2,TGTGCCACCAAGACGGGGGGGACGTCCACCGGGGAGCTGTTTTTT,CATKTGGTSTGELFF
13,TRBV12-3/TRBV12-4,-,few,TRBJ1-2,TGTGCCAGCAGTTTTGGCCGGGGTGGTGGCTACACCTTC,CASSFGRGGGYTF
12,TRBV2,-,once,TRBJ1-3,TGTGCCAGCATCTACTCTGGAAACACCATATATTTT,CASIYSGNTIYF
14,TRBV7-8,-,-,TRBJ1-1,TGTGCCAGCAGCTTAGATGGGGGGGGCACTGAAGCTTTCTTT,CASSLDGGGTEAFF
15,TRBV19,TRBD1,-,TRBJ2-6,TGTGCCACCGCTTCAGGGGGCTCTGGGGCCAACGTCCTGACTTTC,CATASGGSGANVLTF
12,TRBV20-1,-,-,TRBJ2-3,TGCAGTGCTAGTCGGGGGTCAGATACGCAGTATTTT,CSASRGSDTQYF
14,TRBV19,-,few,TRBJ1-4,TGTGCCAGTAGTATCCAGGGTGACGGTGAAAAACTGTTTTTT,CASSIQGDGEKLFF
15,TRBV9,TRBD1,-,TRBJ1-6,TGTGCCAGCAGCTCGTCCGGGACAGCCCCTTCACCCCTCCACTTT,CASSSSGTAPSPLHF
15,TRBV29-1,-,-,TRBJ1-5,TGCAGCGTTGGAGAGAGCGGCTATAGCAATCAGCCCCAGCATTTT,CSVGESGYSNQPQHF
15,TRBV20-1,TRBD2,-,TRBJ2-1,TGCAGTGCTAGTACGGGGCTAGCGGGGGGATTTGAGCAGTTCTTC,CSASTGLAGGFEQFF
14,TRBV19,-,-,TRBJ1-1,TGTGCCAGTAGTAGGGAGGCCTGGGGCACTGAAGCTTTCTTT,CASSREAWGTEAFF
13,TRBV12-3/TRBV12-4,-,-,TRBJ1-6,TGTGCCAGCAGTTCTATGGGGAATTCACCCCTCCACTTT,CASSSMGNSPLHF
13,TRBV5-4,-,few,TRBJ2-2,TGTGCCAGCAGACAAGAGAGGACCGGGGAGCTGTTTTTT,CASRQERTGELFF
16,TRBV7-8,-,-,TRBJ1-5,TGTGCCAGCAGCTTAGTGGAGACCCCCAGCTACCAGCCCCAGCATTTT,CASSLVETPSYQPQHF
15,TRBV6-5,-,few,TRBJ2-7,TGTGCCAGCAGTTACTCAGGGGTACAGTTCAGCGAGCAGTACTTC,CASSYSGVQFSEQYF
14,TRBV19,-,-,TRBJ1-5,TGTGCCAGTAGTATCGAGGACGGGAATCAGCCCCAGCATTTT,CASSIEDGNQPQHF
14,TRBV28,-,-,TRBJ1-2,TGTGCCAGCAGTTTAGGGGGGCCTAAGGGAGGCTACACCTTC,CASSLGGPKGGYTF
16,TRBV11-3,-,-,TRBJ1-6,TGTGCCAGCAGCCCACGGGGGGGCTTTAGGGATTCACCCCTCCACTTT,CASSPRGGFRDSPLHF
14,TRBV6-5,-,-,TRBJ1-5,TGTGCCAGCAGCCCAGGGTACGGCAATCAGCCCCAGCATTTT,CASSPGYGNQPQHF
14,TRBV5-4,-,once,TRBJ1-4,TGTGCCAGCAGCCCCACTCTCCGGAGAGAAAAACTGTTTTTT,CASSPTLRREKLFF
14,TRBV2,TRBD2,-,TRBJ2-5,TGTGCCAGCAGACCACTAGCGGGGAGGGAGACCCAGTACTTC,CASRPLAGRETQYF
14,TRBV6-1,TRBD2,few,TRBJ2-1,TGTGCCAGCAGTGAATCGGGGGAGGGCAATGAGCAGTTCTTC,CASSESGEGNEQFF
15,TRBV4-2,-,once,TRBJ1-6,TGTGCCAGCAGCCCGAGTCTGGACTGGGGTTCACCCCTCCACTTT,CASSPSLDWGSPLHF
12,TRBV12-3/TRBV12-4,TRBD1,-,TRBJ1-1,TGTGCCAGCGGTAGGGGGCACACTGAAGCTTTCTTT,CASGRGHTEAFF
14,TRBV18,-,-,TRBJ2-5,TGTGCCAGCACCTATGGGGCCGCACAAGAGACCCAGTACTTC,CASTYGAAQETQYF
12,TRBV12-3/TRBV12-4,-,-,TRBJ1-4,TGTGCCAGCAGTTGGGACGGACAAAAACTGTTTTTT,CASSWDGQKLFF
14,TRBV11-2,-,-,TRBJ2-5,TGTGCCAGCAGTTCCCGACCCTTCCAAGAGACCCAGTACTTC,CASSSRPFQETQYF
14,TRBV5-1,-,once,TRBJ2-5,TGCGCCAGTGGCGGGGGCTCACTGGGGGAGACCCAGTACTTC,CASGGGSLGETQYF
15,TRBV7-2,-,once,TRBJ2-7,TGTGCCAGCAGCTCCACAGGGTGGAGCTCCTACGAGCAGTACTTC,CASSSTGWSSYEQYF
15,TRBV28,TRBD1,-,TRBJ1-4,TGTGCCAGCAGTATTCAGGGGGCAGGGAATGAAAAACTGTTTTTT,CASSIQGAGNEKLFF
18,TRBV19,-,-,TRBJ1-6,TGTGCCAGTAGTATCCAGAGGGGGGCGAGCTCCTATAATTCACCCCTCCACTTT,CASSIQRGASSYNSPLHF
15,TRBV19,-,-,TRBJ1-2,TGTGCCAGTAGTCTCAGAGGAGGGCACAACTATGGCTACACCTTC,CASSLRGGHNYGYTF
16,TRBV2,TRBD1,-,TRBJ1-5,TGTGCCAGCAGTGGCGGACAGGGATCAAGCAATCAGCCCCAGCATTTT,CASSGGQGSSNQPQHF
15,TRBV7-2,-,-,TRBJ1-5,TGTGCCAGCAGCTTAGACCCCGGGGGTAATCAGCCCCAGCATTTT,CASSLDPGGNQPQHF
12,TRBV5-6,-,-,TRBJ2-1,TGTGCCAGCAGCCCCTCTCTCAATGAGCAGTTCTTC,CASSPSLNEQFF
13,TRBV19,-,-,TRBJ2-7,TGTGCCAGTAGTGACACAGGTCCCGGGGAGCAGTACTTC,CASSDTGPGEQYF
11,TRBV28,-,-,TRBJ1-5,TGTGCCAGCAGTTCTGGGGGGGCCCAGCATTTT,CASSSGGAQHF
15,TRBV5-4,-,-,TRBJ1-2,TGTGCCAGCAGCTCATTACACGGAGGGGACTATGGCTACACCTTC,CASSSLHGGDYGYTF
13,TRBV24-1,-,-,TRBJ2-3,TGTGCCACCAGTAGGGGGGCCTGGGATACGCAGTATTTT,CATSRGAWDTQYF
15,TRBV27,-,-,TRBJ1-4,TGTGCCAGCAGTAGCGTTAACCAGCCCCCTTACAGACTGTTTTTT,CASSSVNQPPYRLFF